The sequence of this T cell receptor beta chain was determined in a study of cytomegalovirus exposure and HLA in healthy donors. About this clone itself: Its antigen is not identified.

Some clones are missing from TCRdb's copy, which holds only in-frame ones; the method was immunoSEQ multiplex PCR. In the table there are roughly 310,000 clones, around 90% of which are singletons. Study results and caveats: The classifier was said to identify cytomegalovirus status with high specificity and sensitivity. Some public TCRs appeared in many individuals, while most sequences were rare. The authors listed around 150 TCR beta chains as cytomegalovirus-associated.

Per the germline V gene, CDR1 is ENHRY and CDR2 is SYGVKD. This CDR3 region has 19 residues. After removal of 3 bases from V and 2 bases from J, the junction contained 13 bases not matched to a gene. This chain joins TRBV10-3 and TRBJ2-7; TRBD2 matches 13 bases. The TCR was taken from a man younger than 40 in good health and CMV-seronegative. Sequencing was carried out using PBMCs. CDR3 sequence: CAISDPRLAGGQQPYEQYF. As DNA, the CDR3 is TGTGCCATCAGTGACCCTCGACTAGCGGGGGGCCAACAACCCTACGAGCAGTACTTC.